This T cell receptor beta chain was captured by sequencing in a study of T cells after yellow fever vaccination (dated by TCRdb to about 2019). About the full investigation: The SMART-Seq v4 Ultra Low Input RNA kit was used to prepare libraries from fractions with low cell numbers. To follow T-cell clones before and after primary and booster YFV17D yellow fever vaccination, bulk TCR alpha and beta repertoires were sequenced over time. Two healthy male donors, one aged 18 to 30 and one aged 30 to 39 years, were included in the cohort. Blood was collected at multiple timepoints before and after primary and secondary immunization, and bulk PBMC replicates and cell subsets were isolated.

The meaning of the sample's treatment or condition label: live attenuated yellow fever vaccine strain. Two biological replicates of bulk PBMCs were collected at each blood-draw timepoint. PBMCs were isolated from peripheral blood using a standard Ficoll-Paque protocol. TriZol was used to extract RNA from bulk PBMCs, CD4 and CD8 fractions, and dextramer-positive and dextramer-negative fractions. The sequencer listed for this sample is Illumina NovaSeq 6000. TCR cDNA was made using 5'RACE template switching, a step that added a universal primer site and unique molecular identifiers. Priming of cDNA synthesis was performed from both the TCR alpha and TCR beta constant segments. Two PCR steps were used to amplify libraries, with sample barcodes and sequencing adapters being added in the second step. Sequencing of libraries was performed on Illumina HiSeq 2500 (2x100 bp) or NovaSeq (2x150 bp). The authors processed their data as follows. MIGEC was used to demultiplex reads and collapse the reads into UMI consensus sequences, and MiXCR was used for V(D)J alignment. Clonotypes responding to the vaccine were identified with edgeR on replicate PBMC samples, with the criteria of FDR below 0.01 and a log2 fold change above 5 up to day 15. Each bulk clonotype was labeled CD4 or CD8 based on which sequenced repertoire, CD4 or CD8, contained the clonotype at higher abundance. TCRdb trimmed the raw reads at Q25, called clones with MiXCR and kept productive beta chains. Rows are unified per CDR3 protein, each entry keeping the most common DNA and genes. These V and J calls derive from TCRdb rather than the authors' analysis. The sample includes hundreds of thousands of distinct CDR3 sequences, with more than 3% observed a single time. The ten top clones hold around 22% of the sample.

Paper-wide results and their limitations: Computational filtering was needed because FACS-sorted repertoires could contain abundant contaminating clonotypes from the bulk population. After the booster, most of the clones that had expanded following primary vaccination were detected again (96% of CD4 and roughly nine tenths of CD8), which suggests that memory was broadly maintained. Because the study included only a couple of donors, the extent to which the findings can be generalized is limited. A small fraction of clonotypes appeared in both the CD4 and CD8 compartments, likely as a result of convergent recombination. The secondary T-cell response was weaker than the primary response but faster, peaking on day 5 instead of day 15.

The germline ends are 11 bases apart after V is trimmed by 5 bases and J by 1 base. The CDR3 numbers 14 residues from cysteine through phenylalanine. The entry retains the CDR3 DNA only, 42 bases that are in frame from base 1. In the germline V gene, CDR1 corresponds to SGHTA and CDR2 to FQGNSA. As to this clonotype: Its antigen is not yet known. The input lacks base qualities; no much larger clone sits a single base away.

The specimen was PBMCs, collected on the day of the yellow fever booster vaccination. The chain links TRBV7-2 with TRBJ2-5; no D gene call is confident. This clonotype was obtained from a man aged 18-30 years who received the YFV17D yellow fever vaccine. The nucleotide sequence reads TGTGCCAGCAGCGTCTGGGGTCTCCAAGAGACCCAGTACTTC. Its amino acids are CASSVWGLQETQYF.